The entry that follows covers one T cell receptor (beta chain) sequence. This clonotype appeared many times. Its antigen has not been determined. No much larger clone is present one base from it, and per-base qualities are unavailable. The data derive from a study of T cell repertoires in cytomegalovirus infection (dated by TCRdb to about 2019). Broadly, across the study: Because public TCR beta signatures pointed to carriage of CMV infection together with the matching HLA type, the HLA type of each donor mattered for the analysis.

Results and caveats for the whole study, not just this receptor: The ex vivo response was dominated by HLA-C-restricted CMV-specific TCR beta clonotypes, which also provided the single most frequent clonotype in two of eight donors. In both this cohort and an independent cohort of several hundred donors, the cumulative frequency of public TCR beta family members distinguished carriers of CMV infection plus the relevant HLA type.

At the junction V is shortened by 0 bases and J by 6 bases; bases outside the gene matches: 6. CDR1 is given as MRHNA and CDR2 as SNTAGT, both from the germline V gene. Its CDR3 holds 16 amino acids, cysteine through phenylalanine. Left in the record is the CDR3 DNA by itself, 48 bases read in frame from the first base. The run used an Illumina HiSeq 1500. TCRdb trimmed public reads at Q25 via fastp, called clones via MiXCR and kept in-frame beta chains. CDR3 protein sequences are deduplicated, and each keeps its most common genes and DNA. This sample gives 200,000 or so distinct CDR3 sequences in total; 25% to 30% of them show up just once. The leading ten clones occupy 31% of the sample.

The chain couples TRBV6-4 to TRBJ2-3; 10 bases in the junction line up with TRBD2. Material: PBMCs. The origin of this receptor is a human donor in good health (CMV status not recorded). Some clones in this sample may be carry-over from other donors' samples. The CDR3: CASSDSTSGGADTQYF. The DNA sequence is as follows: TGTGCCAGCAGTGACTCGACCAGCGGGGGGGCGGATACGCAGTATTTT.